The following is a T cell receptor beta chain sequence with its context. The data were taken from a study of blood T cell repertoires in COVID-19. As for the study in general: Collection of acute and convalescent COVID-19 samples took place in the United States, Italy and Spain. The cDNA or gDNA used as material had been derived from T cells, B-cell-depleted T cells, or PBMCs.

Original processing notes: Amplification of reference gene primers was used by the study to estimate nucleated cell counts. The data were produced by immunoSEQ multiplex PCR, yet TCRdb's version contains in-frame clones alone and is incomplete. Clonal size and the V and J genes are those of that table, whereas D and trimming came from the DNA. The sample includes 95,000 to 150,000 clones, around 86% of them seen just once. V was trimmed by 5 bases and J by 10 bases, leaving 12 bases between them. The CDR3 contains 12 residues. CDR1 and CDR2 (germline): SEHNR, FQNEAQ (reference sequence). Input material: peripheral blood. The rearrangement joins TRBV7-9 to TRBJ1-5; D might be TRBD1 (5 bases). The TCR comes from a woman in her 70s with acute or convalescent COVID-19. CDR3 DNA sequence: TGTGCCAGCAGCAATCAGGGTCTACCCCAGCATTTT. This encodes CASSNQGLPQHF.